Presented here are 8 T cell receptor beta chains from one specimen sequenced in a study of cytomegalovirus exposure and HLA in healthy donors. Primers: 60 Vbeta forward and 13 Jbeta reverse. The table came from immunoSEQ multiplex PCR; TCRdb's copy has only in-frame clones and leaves some out. The sample yields approximately 89,000 clones, 81% seen once. The sample taken for sequencing was PBMCs. These receptor sequences come from a human donor in good health.

The DNA of the CDR3 is TGTGCCAGCAGTTTGGCGGGAAACTATGGCTACACCTTC. As protein: CASSLAGNYGYTF. This rearrangement joins TRBV28 to TRBJ1-2, with D uncertain. CDR1 and CDR2 (germline): MDHEN, SYDVKM. V lost 3 bases to trimming and J lost 2 bases, with 7 bases between them. The CDR3 extends over 13 amino acids.

This clone was picked up one time. The gene calls are TRBV28 and TRBJ2-7, with 10 bases lining up with TRBD2. In germline, CDR1 is MDHEN, CDR2 SYDVKM. CDR3 length: 14 residues. V gave up 6 bases and J gave up 4 bases; unmatched junction bases: 6. Here the CDR3 reads CASRSGTSVYEQYF. CDR3 bases: TGTGCCAGCAGGTCCGGGACTAGCGTTTACGAGCAGTACTTC.

This chain joins TRBV7-2 and TRBJ2-3, with D tentatively TRBD2 (5 bases). The CDR3 is made up of 17 amino acids. Germline lookup yields CDR1 SGHTA and CDR2 FQGNSA. Trimming removed 0 bases at V and 1 base at J, with 14 bases between. The CDR3 sequence is CASSLAGASWGTDTQYF. The CDR3 bases are TGTGCCAGCAGCTTAGCGGGAGCCTCTTGGGGCACAGATACGCAGTATTTT.

V is TRBV7-8 and J is TRBJ2-2; TRBD2 agrees at 10 bases. Germline V gene sequence: CDR1 SGHVS, CDR2 FQNEAQ. V was pared by 5 bases and J by 0 bases, with 3 bases of the junction left unmatched. The length of the CDR3 is 16 residues. As DNA, the CDR3 is TGTGCCAGCAGCCCTCTAGCGGGAGCGAACACCGGGGAGCTGTTTTTT. It codes for CASSPLAGANTGELFF. The whole variable domain, filled in from reference TRBV7-8 and TRBJ2-2, reads GAGVSQSPRYKVAKRGQDVALRCDPISGHVSLFWYQQALGQGPEFLTYFQNEAQLDKSGLPSDRFFAERPEGSVSTLKIQRTQQEDSAVYLCASSPLAGANTGELFFGEGSRLTVL.

The chain combines TRBV9 with TRBJ2-2, with D possibly being TRBD2 (5 bases). The CDR3 is made up of 12 amino acids. V gave up 2 bases and J gave up 7 bases, with 6 bases separating them. CDR1 is SGDLS, CDR2 YYNGEE, per germline. DNA of the CDR3: TGTGCCAGCAGCGTCCGGGGCGGGGAGCTGTTTTTT. Translated, it gives CASSVRGGELFF.

This chain joins TRBV4-1 and TRBJ2-2; 8 bases are a match to TRBD1. The junction had 3 bases not matched to a gene; V was cut back by 2 bases and J by 7 bases. The CDR3 runs to 14 residues. Germline V gene data show CDR1 as MGHRA and CDR2 as YSYEKL. This CDR3 reads CASSQRDRFGELFF. The CDR3, as DNA: TGCGCCAGCAGCCAACGGGACAGGTTCGGGGAGCTGTTTTTT.

The V and J genes are TRBV28 and TRBJ2-7; no clear D gene. Trimming shortened V by 5 bases and J by 1 base, and 6 bases separated the two germline ends. The germline V gene encodes CDR1 MDHEN and CDR2 SYDVKM. This CDR3 spans 12 amino acids. CDR3 DNA: TGTGCCAGCAGTCGAGTGTCCTACGAGCAGTACTTC. Residues: CASSRVSYEQYF. Looking up the rest from reference TRBV28 and TRBJ2-7 gives the full variable domain: DVKVTQSSRYLVKRTGEKVFLECVQDMDHENMFWYRQDPGLGLRLIYFSYDVKMKEKGDIPEGYSVSREKKERFSLILESASTNQTSMYLCASSRVSYEQYFGPGTRLTVT.

This clone was counted once. The chain couples TRBV7-6 to TRBJ2-1, with a possible D match to TRBD1 (5 bases). V gave up 5 bases and J gave up 4 bases, with 18 bases separating them. This CDR3 comprises 16 residues. Per germline, CDR1 SGHVS and CDR2 FNYEAQ. The CDR3 nucleotides are TGTGCCAGCAGCCGGGCCTCCAGGGTGGGATACAATGAGCAGTTCTTC. Translation gives CASSRASRVGYNEQFF.